This T cell receptor (beta chain) was sequenced for a study of cytomegalovirus exposure and HLA in healthy donors. V trimming: 3 bases; J trimming: 2 bases; junction bases outside the gene matches: 11. The CDR3 loop spans 16 amino acids. CDR1 is SGDLS, CDR2 YYNGEE, per germline. The PCR had 60 Vbeta and 13 Jbeta primers. Libraries were prepared by immunoSEQ multiplex PCR; TCRdb keeps only in-frame clonotypes and omits some of them. The sample has approximately 170,000 clones, more than 65% seen once; the top ten hold less than 4%. The V call is TRBV9, the J call TRBJ2-7; 7 bases map to TRBD2. This clonotype originated in a woman in her thirties in good health and CMV-seropositive. Material: PBMCs. The CDR3 spells CASSAGGGARTYEQYF. The CDR3 nucleotides are TGTGCCAGCAGCGCCGGCGGGGGAGCGAGGACCTACGAGCAGTACTTC.